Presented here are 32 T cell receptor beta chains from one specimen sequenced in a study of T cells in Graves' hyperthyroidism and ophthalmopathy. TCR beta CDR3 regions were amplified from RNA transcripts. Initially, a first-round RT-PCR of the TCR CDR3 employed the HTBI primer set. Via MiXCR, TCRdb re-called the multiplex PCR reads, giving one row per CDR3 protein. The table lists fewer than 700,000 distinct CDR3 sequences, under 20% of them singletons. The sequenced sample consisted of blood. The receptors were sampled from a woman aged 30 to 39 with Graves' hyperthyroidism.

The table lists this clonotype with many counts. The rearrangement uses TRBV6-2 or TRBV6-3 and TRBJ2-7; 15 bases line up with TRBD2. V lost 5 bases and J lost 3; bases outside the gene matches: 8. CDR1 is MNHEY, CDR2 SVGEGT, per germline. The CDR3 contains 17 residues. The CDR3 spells CASSHGTSGRSYYEQYF. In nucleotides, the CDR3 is TGTGCCAGCAGTCACGGGACTAGCGGGAGGTCGTACTACGAGCAGTACTTC.

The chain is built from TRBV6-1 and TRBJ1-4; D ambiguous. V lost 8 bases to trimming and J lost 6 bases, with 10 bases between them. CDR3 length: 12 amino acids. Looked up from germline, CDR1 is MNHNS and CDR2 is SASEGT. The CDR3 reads CASRVPDEKLFF. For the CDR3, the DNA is TGTGCCAGCCGGGTCCCCGATGAAAAACTGTTTTTT.

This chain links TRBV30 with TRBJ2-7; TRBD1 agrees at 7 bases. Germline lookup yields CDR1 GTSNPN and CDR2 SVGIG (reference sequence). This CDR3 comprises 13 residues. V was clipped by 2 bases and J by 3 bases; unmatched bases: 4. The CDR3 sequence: CAWSKQGLYEQYF. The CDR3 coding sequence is TGTGCCTGGAGTAAACAGGGGCTCTACGAGCAGTACTTC.

CDR3 amino acids: CASSHRTGLYNEQFF. The CDR3 DNA sequence: TGTGCCAGCAGCCATCGGACAGGGCTATACAATGAGCAGTTCTTC. The chain has TRBV7-9 and TRBJ2-1, with TRBD1 matching 8 bases. Germline CDR1 is SEHNR and CDR2 is FQNEAQ (reference sequence). J lost 4 bases, V lost 5 bases, and 7 bases had no gene match. This CDR3 spans 15 amino acids.

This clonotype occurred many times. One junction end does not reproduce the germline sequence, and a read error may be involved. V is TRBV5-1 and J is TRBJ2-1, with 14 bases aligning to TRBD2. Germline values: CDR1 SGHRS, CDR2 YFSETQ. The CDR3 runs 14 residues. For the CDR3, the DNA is TGTGCCAGCAGCTTGGGACTAGCGGGAGATGAGCAGTTCTTC. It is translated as CASSLGLAGDEQFF. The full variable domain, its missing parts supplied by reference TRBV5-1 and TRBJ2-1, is KAGVTQTPRYLIKTRGQQVTLSCSPISGHRSVSWYQQTPGQGLQFLFEYFSETQRNKGNFPGRFSGRQFSNSRSEMNVSTLELGDSALYLCASSLGLAGDEQFFGPGTRLTVL.

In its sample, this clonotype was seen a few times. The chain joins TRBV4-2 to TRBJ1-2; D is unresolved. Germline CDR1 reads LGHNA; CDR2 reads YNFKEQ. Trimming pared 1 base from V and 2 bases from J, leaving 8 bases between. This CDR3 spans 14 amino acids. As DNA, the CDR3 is TGTGCCAGCAGCCAAGCGCAGACCAACTATGGCTACACCTTC. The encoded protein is CASSQAQTNYGYTF.

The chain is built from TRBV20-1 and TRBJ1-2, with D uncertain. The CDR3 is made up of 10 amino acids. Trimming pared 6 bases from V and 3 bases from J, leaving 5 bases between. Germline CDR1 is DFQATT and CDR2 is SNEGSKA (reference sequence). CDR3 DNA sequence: TGCAGTGCGTCCTACTATGGCTACACCTTC. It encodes CSASYYGYTF.

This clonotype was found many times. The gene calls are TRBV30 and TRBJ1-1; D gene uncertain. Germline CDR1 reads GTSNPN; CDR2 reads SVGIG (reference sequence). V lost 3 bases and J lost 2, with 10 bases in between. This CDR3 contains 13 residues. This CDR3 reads CAWRDGLNTEAFF. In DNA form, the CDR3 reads TGTGCCTGGAGGGACGGTCTAAACACTGAAGCTTTCTTT.

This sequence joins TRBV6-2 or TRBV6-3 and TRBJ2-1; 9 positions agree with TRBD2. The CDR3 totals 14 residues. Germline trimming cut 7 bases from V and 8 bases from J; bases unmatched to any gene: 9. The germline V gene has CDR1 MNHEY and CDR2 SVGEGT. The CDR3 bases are TGTGCCAGCACCGTAGCGGGGGCGCTTGATGAGCAGTTCTTC. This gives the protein CASTVAGALDEQFF.

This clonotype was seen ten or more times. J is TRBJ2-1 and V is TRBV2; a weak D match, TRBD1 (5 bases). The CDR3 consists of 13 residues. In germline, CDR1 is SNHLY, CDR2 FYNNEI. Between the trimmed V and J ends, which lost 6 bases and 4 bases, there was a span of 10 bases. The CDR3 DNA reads TGTGCCAGCAGGGACAATAGGTACAATGAGCAGTTCTTC. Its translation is CASRDNRYNEQFF.

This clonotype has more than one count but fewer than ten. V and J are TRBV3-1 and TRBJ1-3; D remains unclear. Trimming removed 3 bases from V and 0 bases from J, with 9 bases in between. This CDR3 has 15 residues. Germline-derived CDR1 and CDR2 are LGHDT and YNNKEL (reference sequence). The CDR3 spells CASSQWRYSGNTIYF. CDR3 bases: TGTGCCAGCAGCCAGTGGCGTTACTCTGGAAACACCATATATTTT. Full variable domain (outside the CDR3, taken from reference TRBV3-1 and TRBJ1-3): DTAVSQTPKYLVTQMGNDKSIKCEQNLGHDTMYWYKQDSKKFLKIMFSYNNKELIINETVPNRFSPKSPDKAHLNLHINSLELGDSAVYFCASSQWRYSGNTIYFGEGSWLTVV.

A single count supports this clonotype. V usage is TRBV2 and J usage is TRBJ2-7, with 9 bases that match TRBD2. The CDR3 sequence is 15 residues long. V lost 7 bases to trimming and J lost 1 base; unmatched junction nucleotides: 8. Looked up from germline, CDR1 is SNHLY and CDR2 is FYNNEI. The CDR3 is CASKTGTSRSYEQYF. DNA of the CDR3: TGTGCCAGCAAGACCGGGACTAGCCGGTCCTACGAGCAGTACTTC. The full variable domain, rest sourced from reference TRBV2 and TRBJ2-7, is EPEVTQTPSHQVTQMGQEVILRCVPISNHLYFYWYRQILGQKVEFLVSFYNNEISEKSEIFDDQFSVERPDGSNFTLKIRSTKLEDSAMYFCASKTGTSRSYEQYFGPGTRLTVT.

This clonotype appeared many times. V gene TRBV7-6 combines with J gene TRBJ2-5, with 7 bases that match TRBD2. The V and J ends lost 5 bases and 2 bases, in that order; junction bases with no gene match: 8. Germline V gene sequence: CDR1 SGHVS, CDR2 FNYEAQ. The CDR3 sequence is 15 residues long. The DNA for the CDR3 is TGTGCCAGCAGCGAGAGGGGAGGGGATCAAGAGACCCAGTACTTC. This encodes CASSERGGDQETQYF.

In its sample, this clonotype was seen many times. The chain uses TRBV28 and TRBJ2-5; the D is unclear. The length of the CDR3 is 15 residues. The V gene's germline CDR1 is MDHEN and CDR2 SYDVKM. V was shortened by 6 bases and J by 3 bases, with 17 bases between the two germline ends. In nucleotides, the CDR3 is TGTGCCAGCAGCTCAATTGGACCGGAAGAAGAGACCCAGTACTTC. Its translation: CASSSIGPEEETQYF.

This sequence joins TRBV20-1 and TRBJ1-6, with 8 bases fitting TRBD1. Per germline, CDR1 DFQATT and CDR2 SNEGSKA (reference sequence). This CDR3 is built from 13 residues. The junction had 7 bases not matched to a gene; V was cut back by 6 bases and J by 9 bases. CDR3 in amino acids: CSASGGIGSPLHF. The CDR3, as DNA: TGCAGTGCATCAGGGGGCATAGGTTCACCCCTCCACTTT.

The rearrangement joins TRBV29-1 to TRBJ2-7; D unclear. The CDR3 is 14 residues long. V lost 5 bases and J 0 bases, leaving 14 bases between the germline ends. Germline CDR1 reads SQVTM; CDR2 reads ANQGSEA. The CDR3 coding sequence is TGCAGCGTTACCTGGGCGGAAAGCTCCTACGAGCAGTACTTC. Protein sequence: CSVTWAESSYEQYF.

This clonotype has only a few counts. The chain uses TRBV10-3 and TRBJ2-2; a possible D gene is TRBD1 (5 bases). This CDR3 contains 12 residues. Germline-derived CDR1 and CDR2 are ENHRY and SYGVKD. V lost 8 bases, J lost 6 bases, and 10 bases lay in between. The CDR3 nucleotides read TGTGCCATCCAGGGCTTGGCCGGGGAGCTGTTTTTT. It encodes CAIQGLAGELFF.

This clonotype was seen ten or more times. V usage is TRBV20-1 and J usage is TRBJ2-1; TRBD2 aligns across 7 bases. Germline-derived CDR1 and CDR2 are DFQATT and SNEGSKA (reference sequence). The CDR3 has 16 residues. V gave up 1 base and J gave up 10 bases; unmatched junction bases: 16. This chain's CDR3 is CSARVGGSGLGGEQFF. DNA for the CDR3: TGCAGTGCTAGAGTTGGCGGTAGCGGACTAGGTGGGGAGCAGTTCTTC.

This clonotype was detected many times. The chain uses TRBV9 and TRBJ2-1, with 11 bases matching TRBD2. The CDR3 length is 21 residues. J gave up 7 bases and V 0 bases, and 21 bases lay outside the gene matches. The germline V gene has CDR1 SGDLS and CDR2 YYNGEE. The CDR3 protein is CASSVEEVFGGLLAGDNEQFF. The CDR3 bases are TGTGCCAGCAGCGTAGAAGAGGTTTTTGGGGGTCTACTAGCGGGAGATAATGAGCAGTTCTTC.

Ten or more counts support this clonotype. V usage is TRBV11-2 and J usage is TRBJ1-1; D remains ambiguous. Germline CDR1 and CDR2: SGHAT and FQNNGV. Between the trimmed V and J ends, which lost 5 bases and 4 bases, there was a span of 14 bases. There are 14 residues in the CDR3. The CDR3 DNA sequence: TGTGCCAGCAGCCCAGGAGGGTGGAGCACTGAAGCTTTCTTT. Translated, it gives CASSPGGWSTEAFF. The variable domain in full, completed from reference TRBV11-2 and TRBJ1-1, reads EAGVAQSPRYKIIEKRQSVAFWCNPISGHATLYWYQQILGQGPKLLIQFQNNGVVDDSQLPKDRFSAERLKGVDSTLKIQPAKLEDSAVYLCASSPGGWSTEAFFGQGTRLTVV.

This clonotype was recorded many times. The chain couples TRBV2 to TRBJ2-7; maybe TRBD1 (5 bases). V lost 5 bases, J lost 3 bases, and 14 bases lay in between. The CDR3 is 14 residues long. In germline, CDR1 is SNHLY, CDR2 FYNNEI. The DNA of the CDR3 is TGTGCCAGCAGTAGTCTGACAGCCTTCTACGAGCAGTACTTC. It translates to CASSSLTAFYEQYF.

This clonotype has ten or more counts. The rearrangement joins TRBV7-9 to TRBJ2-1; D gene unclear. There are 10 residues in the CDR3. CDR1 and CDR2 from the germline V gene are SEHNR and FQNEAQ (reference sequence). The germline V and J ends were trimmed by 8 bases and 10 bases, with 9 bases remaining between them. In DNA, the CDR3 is TGTGCCAGCGGTACTATAGAGCAGTTCTTC. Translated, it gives CASGTIEQFF. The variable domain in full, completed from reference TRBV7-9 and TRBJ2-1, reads DTGVSQNPRHKITKRGQNVTFRCDPISEHNRLYWYRQTLGQGPEFLTYFQNEAQLEKSRLLSDRFSAERPKGSFSTLEIQRTEQGDSAMYLCASGTIEQFFGPGTRLTVL.

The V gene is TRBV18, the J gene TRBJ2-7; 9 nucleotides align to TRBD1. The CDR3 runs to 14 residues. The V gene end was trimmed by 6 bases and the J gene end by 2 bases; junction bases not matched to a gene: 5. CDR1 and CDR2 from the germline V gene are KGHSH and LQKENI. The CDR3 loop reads CASSGTGIAYEQYF. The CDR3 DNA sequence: TGTGCCAGCTCCGGGACAGGGATTGCCTACGAGCAGTACTTC.

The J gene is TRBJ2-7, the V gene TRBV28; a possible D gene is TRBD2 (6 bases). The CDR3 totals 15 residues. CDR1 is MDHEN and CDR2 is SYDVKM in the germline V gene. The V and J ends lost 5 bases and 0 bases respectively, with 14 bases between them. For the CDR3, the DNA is TGTGCCAGCAGTCCAAGCGGGCCTAGCTCCTACGAGCAGTACTTC. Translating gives CASSPSGPSSYEQYF.

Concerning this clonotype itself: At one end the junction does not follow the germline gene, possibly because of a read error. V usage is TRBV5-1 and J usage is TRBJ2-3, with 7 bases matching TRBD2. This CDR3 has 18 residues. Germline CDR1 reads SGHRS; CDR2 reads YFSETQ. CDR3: CASSLASVAGVSPDTRYF. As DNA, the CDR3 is TGCGCCAGCAGCTTGGCCTCTGTGGCGGGAGTTTCGCCAGATACGCGGTATTTT.

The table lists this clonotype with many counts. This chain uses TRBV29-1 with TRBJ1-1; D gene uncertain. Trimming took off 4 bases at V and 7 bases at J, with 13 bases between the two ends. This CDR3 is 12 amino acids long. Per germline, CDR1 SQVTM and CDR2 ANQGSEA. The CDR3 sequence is CSVGPRDYEAFF. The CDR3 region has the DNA TGCAGCGTTGGCCCCAGAGACTATGAAGCTTTCTTT.

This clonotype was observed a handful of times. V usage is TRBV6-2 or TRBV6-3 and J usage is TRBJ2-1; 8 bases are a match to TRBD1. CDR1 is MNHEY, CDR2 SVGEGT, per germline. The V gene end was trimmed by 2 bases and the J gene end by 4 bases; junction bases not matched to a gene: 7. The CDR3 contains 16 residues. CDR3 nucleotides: TGTGCCAGCAGTTACAACAGGGGGTCTAAGTACAATGAGCAGTTCTTC. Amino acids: CASSYNRGSKYNEQFF.

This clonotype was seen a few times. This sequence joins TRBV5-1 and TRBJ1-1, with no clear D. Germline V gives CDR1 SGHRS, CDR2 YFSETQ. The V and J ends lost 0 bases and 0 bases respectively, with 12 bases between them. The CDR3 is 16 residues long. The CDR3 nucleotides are TGCGCCAGCAGCTTGGGACCCGGGAGGGTGAACACTGAAGCTTTCTTT. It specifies CASSLGPGRVNTEAFF.

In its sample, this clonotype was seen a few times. DNA of the CDR3: TGCGCCAGCAGCCCCCCCGGGACTAGCGGGAGGACCTATGAGCAGTTCTTC. Translated, it gives CASSPPGTSGRTYEQFF. The chain is built from TRBV5-1 and TRBJ2-1, with TRBD2 matching over 15 bases. Looked up from germline, CDR1 is SGHRS and CDR2 is YFSETQ. This CDR3 comprises 17 residues. Trimming at V came to 4 bases and at J to 8 bases, leaving 10 bases not matched to a gene.

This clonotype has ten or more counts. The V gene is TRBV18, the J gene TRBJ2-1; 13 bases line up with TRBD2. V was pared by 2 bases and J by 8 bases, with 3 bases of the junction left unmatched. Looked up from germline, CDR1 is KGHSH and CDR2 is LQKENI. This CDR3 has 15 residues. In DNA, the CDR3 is TGTGCCAGCTCACCAAGGACTAGCGGGAGTGATGAGCAGTTCTTC. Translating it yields CASSPRTSGSDEQFF.

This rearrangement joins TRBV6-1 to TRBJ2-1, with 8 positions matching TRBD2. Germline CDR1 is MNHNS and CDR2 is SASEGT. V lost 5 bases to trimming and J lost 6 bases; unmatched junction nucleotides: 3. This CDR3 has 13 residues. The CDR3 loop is CASSWTSSNEQFF. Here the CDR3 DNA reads TGTGCCAGCAGTTGGACTAGCTCCAATGAGCAGTTCTTC.

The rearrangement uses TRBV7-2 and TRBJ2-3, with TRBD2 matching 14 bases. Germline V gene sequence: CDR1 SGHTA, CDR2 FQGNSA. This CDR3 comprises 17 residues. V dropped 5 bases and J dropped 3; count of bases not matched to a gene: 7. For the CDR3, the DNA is TGTGCCAGCAGCCTTGGGACTAGCGGGAGTGGGACAGATACGCAGTATTTT. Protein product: CASSLGTSGSGTDTQYF.